Following are 9 T cell receptor beta chains from one sample sequenced in a study of PD-1 blockade in classical Hodgkin lymphoma (TCRdb year 2020). Libraries were constructed by the immunoSEQ multiplex PCR assay. TCRdb retrieved this table from immuneACCESS and kept in-frame rearrangements only. Not all clones are present; in checked studies, unresolved V genes account for under half, and no reason is known for the remainder. The sample includes tens of thousands of clones, with 90% to 95% observed a single time. Of the sample, about 7.8% falls within the top ten clones. The sample's time point label, decoded: cycle 1 day 1 (C1D1), immediately before nivolumab initiation. Relapse after autologous stem cell transplantation had occurred in all trial patients, and cohorts A, B and C were distinguished by prior brentuximab vedotin exposure. The material was peripheral blood mononuclear cells (PBMCs), obtained at baseline. The receptors originated from a human donor with classical Hodgkin lymphoma.

CDR3 protein: CASSLGVYYEQYF. CDR3 DNA sequence: TGTGCCAGCAGCTTGGGGGTATACTACGAGCAGTACTTC. This chain uses TRBV13 with TRBJ2-7; D tentatively reads TRBD1 or TRBD2 (5 bases each). The CDR3 contains 13 residues. Germline CDR1 is PRHDT and CDR2 is FYEKMQ (reference sequence). V was cut by 3 bases and J by 3 bases, with 9 bases left in between.

In its sample, this clone was seen once. J is TRBJ2-7 and V is TRBV18; a possible D gene is TRBD1 (6 bases). V shed 1 base and J shed 2 bases, with 15 bases lying between them. The V gene's germline CDR1 is KGHSH and CDR2 LQKENI. The CDR3 has 16 residues. The CDR3 nucleotides read TGTGCCAGCTCACCACAATTCCCCGACAGGCCCTACGAGCAGTACTTC. Protein product: CASSPQFPDRPYEQYF.

The rearrangement uses TRBV4-3 and TRBJ2-5; TRBD1 might be the D (6 bases). The ends were cut back, 0 bases at V and 0 bases at J, with 11 bases in the middle. Per germline, CDR1 LGHNA and CDR2 YSLEER. This CDR3 region has 16 residues. Written as DNA, the CDR3 is TGCGCCAGCAGCCAAGATTTGGGGACATACCAAGAGACCCAGTACTTC. Translating it yields CASSQDLGTYQETQYF.

The rearrangement links TRBV7-9 to TRBJ2-1; TRBD1 agrees at 8 bases. V lost 6 bases to trimming and J lost 0 bases; unmatched junction nucleotides: 7. CDR3 size: 16 residues. CDR1 is SEHNR, CDR2 FQNEAQ, per germline (reference sequence). CDR3 sequence reads: CASRQGQGGSYNEQFF. The CDR3, as DNA: TGTGCCAGCAGGCAAGGACAGGGTGGCTCCTACAATGAGCAGTTCTTC.

The chain recombines TRBV9 with TRBJ2-3, with 12 bases lining up with TRBD1. Germline V gene lookup returns CDR1 SGDLS and CDR2 YYNGEE. This CDR3 has 16 amino acids. V trimming: 0 bases; J trimming: 6 bases; junction bases outside the gene matches: 5. For the CDR3, the DNA is TGTGCCAGCAGCGTAGTTGGGGACAGGGGGCGGGATACGCAGTATTTT. Amino acid sequence: CASSVVGDRGRDTQYF.

The J gene is TRBJ2-7, the V gene TRBV5-8; 8 bases are a match to TRBD1. Germline V gene data show CDR1 as SGHTS and CDR2 as YDEGEE. V trimming: 0 bases; J trimming: 2 bases; junction bases outside the gene matches: 4. The CDR3 length is 15 residues. The CDR3 spells CASSLGTGKAYEQYF. CDR3 nucleotide sequence: TGTGCCAGCAGCTTGGGGACAGGGAAGGCCTACGAGCAGTACTTC.

The chain links TRBV28 to TRBJ2-5; 7 positions match TRBD2. The ends lost 7 bases at V and 5 bases at J; junction bases unmatched: 10. The V gene's germline CDR1 is MDHEN and CDR2 SYDVKM. The CDR3 totals 14 residues. This CDR3 reads CASKSGLVIETQYF. As DNA, the CDR3 is TGTGCCAGCAAATCCGGACTAGTTATTGAGACCCAGTACTTC.

The chain uses TRBV7-9 and TRBJ2-1, with a possible D match to TRBD2 (5 bases). The V gene lost 0 bases and the J gene lost 0 bases, with 9 bases spanning the gap. Germline assignment: CDR1 SEHNR and CDR2 FQNEAQ (reference sequence). The CDR3 consists of 16 residues. The CDR3 DNA reads as TGTGCCAGCAGCTTAGCCCCGGGAAGCTCCTACAATGAGCAGTTCTTC. The encoded protein is CASSLAPGSSYNEQFF.

This chain connects TRBV12-2 to TRBJ2-7; the table's D call, TRBD2, was not checked against the DNA. TRBV12-2 is assigned pseudogene status. The CDR3 consists of 18 residues. This CDR3 reads CASRPLAGHPPRSYEQYF. As DNA, the CDR3 is TGTGCAAGTCGCCCACTAGCGGGACACCCCCCCCGCAGTTACGAGCAGTACTTC.